Listed below are T cell receptor beta chains from one sample, sequenced in a study of blood T cells in healthy people across ages. MiXCR, applied by TCRdb to the 5' RACE reads, yields one record per CDR3 protein. The sample includes about 1.4 million distinct CDR3 sequences, around 55% of them seen just once. The source material was blood. All receptors come from a man younger than 30 in good health. The CDR3 runs from the conserved cysteine through the conserved F or W. D genes are given only for firm matches. Not every row has a clone size; where given, it reads once, few, many or a size class.

v_call	d_call	clone_size	j_call	cdr3_aa	cdr3_nt
TRBV20-1	TRBD2	NA	TRBJ2-5	CSAKEYSGEGETQYF	TGCAGTGCTAAAGAATATAGCGGGGAGGGAGAGACCCAGTACTTC
TRBV9	NA	NA	TRBJ1-3	CASRGGGGSGNTIYF	TGTGCCAGCAGGGGAGGTGGAGGCTCTGGAAACACCATATATTTT
TRBV7-2	NA	NA	TRBJ2-7	CANSLTLAAEQYF	TGTGCCAACAGCTTAACGCTAGCAGCCGAGCAGTACTTC
TRBV12-3/TRBV12-4	NA	NA	TRBJ2-3	CASTPWGSTDTRYF	TGTGCCAGCACCCCATGGGGTTCCACAGATACGCGGTATTTT
TRBV7-2	NA	NA	TRBJ2-5	CASSLEDQSQETQYF	TGTGCCAGCAGCTTAGAGGACCAGAGCCAAGAGACCCAGTACTTC
TRBV25-1	NA	NA	TRBJ2-7	CATLNPITTYEQYF	TGTGCCACCCTCAACCCGATTACAACCTACGAGCAGTACTTC
TRBV7-2	TRBD1	NA	TRBJ1-2	CASSLDRGEGYGYTF	TGTGCCAGCAGCTTAGACAGGGGGGAAGGCTATGGCTACACCTTC
TRBV7-9	NA	NA	TRBJ2-7	CASSKELAGVLRYEQYF	TGTGCCAGCAGCAAGGAGCTGGCAGGGGTGTTGCGGTACGAGCAGTACTTC
TRBV7-2	NA	NA	TRBJ1-2	CASSFPANYGHTF	TGTGCCAGCAGCTTCCCAGCTAACTATGGCCACACCTTC
TRBV20-1	NA	NA	TRBJ2-4	CSARTTGRGAKNIQYF	TGCAGTGCTAGGACTACAGGGAGAGGGGCCAAAAACATTCAGTACTTC
TRBV27	TRBD1	NA	TRBJ2-5	CASSFWDREKQTQYF	TGTGCCAGCAGTTTTTGGGACAGGGAGAAGCAGACCCAGTACTTC
TRBV28	TRBD2	few	TRBJ2-7	CASSQSGLAYSYEQYF	TGTGCCAGCAGCCAAAGCGGACTAGCCTACTCCTACGAGCAGTACTTC
TRBV6-6	TRBD1	NA	TRBJ2-7	CASSTLRQGYEQYF	TGTGCCAGCTCAACCTTACGACAGGGCTACGAGCAGTACTTC
TRBV15	NA	NA	TRBJ2-1	CATSRVPPLGGGPIWQFF	TGTGCCACCAGCAGAGTTCCCCCTCTAGGGGGGGGGCCAATTTGGCAGTTCTTC
TRBV12-3/TRBV12-4	NA	few	TRBJ2-4	CASSPLALGKAKNIQYF	TGTGCCAGCAGTCCTTTGGCGTTGGGCAAAGCCAAAAACATTCAGTACTTC
TRBV2	NA	NA	TRBJ2-6	CASSDMFSGANVLTF	TGTGCCAGCAGTGATATGTTCTCTGGGGCCAACGTCCTGACTTTC
TRBV3-1	TRBD1	few	TRBJ2-1	CASSQDTGVNEQFF	TGTGCCAGCAGCCAAGATACAGGGGTGAATGAGCAGTTCTTC
TRBV7-9	NA	NA	TRBJ2-1	CASSPPASDEQFF	TGTGCCAGCAGCCCCCCCGCCTCGGATGAGCAGTTCTTC
TRBV10-2	TRBD2	NA	TRBJ2-2	CASKRAGENTGELFF	TGCGCCAGCAAACGAGCGGGAGAGAACACCGGGGAGCTGTTTTTT
TRBV15	NA	NA	TRBJ1-1	CATSRAVGETEAFF	TGTGCCACCAGCAGGGCGGTTGGGGAAACTGAAGCTTTCTTT
TRBV12-3/TRBV12-4	TRBD1	NA	TRBJ2-7	CASSFRLLRDRGREQYF	TGTGCCAGCAGTTTCCGCCTACTCCGGGACAGAGGGCGCGAGCAGTACTTC
TRBV29-1	NA	NA	TRBJ1-1	CSVESGGEDTEAFF	TGCAGCGTTGAATCGGGGGGCGAGGACACTGAAGCTTTCTTT
TRBV4-3	NA	once	TRBJ2-6	CASSQDLSSFLVKNSGASVLTF	TGCGCCAGCAGCCAAGATCTTAGCAGTTTCCTCGTTAAAAACTCTGGGGCCAGCGTCCTGACTTTC
TRBV10-3	NA	once	TRBJ1-6	CAIRQTNSPLHF	TGTGCCATCAGACAGACGAATTCACCCCTCCACTTT
TRBV3-1	NA	NA	TRBJ2-5	CASSHDPGARETQYF	TGTGCCAGCAGCCACGACCCTGGAGCGCGAGAGACCCAGTACTTC
TRBV7-9	TRBD2	NA	TRBJ2-5	CACSLARTSGSEIQYF	TGTGCCTGCAGCTTAGCCAGGACTAGCGGGAGTGAGATCCAGTACTTC
TRBV20-1	NA	NA	TRBJ1-5	CSASRDLGNQPQHF	TGCAGTGCTTCTAGGGACCTGGGCAATCAGCCCCAGCATTTT
TRBV9	TRBD1	NA	TRBJ2-1	CASSVGVTGFDEQFF	TGTGCCAGCAGCGTAGGCGTGACAGGGTTCGATGAGCAGTTCTTC
TRBV7-2	TRBD2	NA	TRBJ2-1	CASRESGGAYNEQFF	TGTGCCAGCAGAGAAAGCGGGGGGGCTTACAATGAGCAGTTCTTC
TRBV9	TRBD1	many	TRBJ1-2	CASSVTPETGDGYTF	TGTGCCAGCAGCGTCACCCCGGAGACAGGGGATGGCTACACCTTC
TRBV4-2	TRBD1	NA	TRBJ2-7	CASSQDGTGEGSYEQYF	TGTGCCAGCAGCCAAGATGGGACAGGGGAGGGGTCCTACGAGCAGTACTTC
TRBV2	NA	few	TRBJ2-7	CASMGAYEQYF	TGTGCCAGCATGGGGGCCTACGAGCAGTACTTC
TRBV6-5	NA	NA	TRBJ1-2	CASSYPGTGEDGYTF	TGTGCCAGCAGTTACCCCGGGACGGGGGAAGATGGCTACACCTTC
TRBV4-1	NA	NA	TRBJ2-2	CASSQEVGTNTGELFF	TGCGCCAGCAGCCAAGAGGTGGGGACTAACACCGGGGAGCTGTTTTTT
TRBV29-1	NA	few	TRBJ2-7	CSVVQRDTYEQYF	TGCAGCGTTGTTCAGCGGGACACCTACGAGCAGTACTTC
TRBV6-1	TRBD2	few	TRBJ2-1	CASSGVPGLAGNEQFF	TGTGCCAGCAGTGGGGTCCCGGGACTAGCGGGCAATGAGCAGTTCTTC
TRBV5-1	TRBD1	NA	TRBJ2-1	CASTGQGPYNEQFF	TGCGCCAGTACGGGACAGGGACCTTACAATGAGCAGTTCTTC
TRBV27	NA	NA	TRBJ2-5	CASTETLGVRQDEQYF	TGTGCCAGCACCGAAACGCTGGGGGTTCGCCAGGATGAGCAGTACTTC
TRBV2	NA	NA	TRBJ1-4	CASSDQRTNEKLFF	TGTGCCAGCAGTGACCAACGGACGAATGAAAAACTGTTTTTT
TRBV5-6	NA	few	TRBJ2-5	CASSLLVVETQYF	TGTGCCAGCAGCTTGTTAGTGGTGGAGACCCAGTACTTC